The 15 T cell receptor beta chains listed next were all sequenced from one sample in a study of early T cells in non-severe SARS-CoV-2 infection (dated by TCRdb to the early 2020s). Receptors were amplified or captured by 5' RACE. The sequencer listed for this sample is NextSeq 500. The raw public data were reprocessed by TCRdb itself: fastp quality trimming at Q25, MiXCR clonotype calling, in-frame beta chains only. Duplicate CDR3 protein sequences are folded into a single record with the most common DNA and genes. Across this sample there are roughly 110,000 distinct CDR3 sequences, with around 10% seen only once. The ten biggest clones cover about 7.6% of the sample. The material sequenced was whole blood. The receptors stem from an adult who was a healthcare worker with PCR-confirmed SARS-CoV-2 infection or an uninfected control (not recorded which).

V usage is TRBV9 and J usage is TRBJ2-1; D gene ambiguous. The V gene's germline CDR1 is SGDLS and CDR2 YYNGEE. The CDR3 extends over 12 amino acids. Trimming took off 4 bases at V and 8 bases at J, with 10 bases between the two ends. CDR3 DNA: TGTGCCAGCAGCCTTGGGGTTGATGAGCAGTTCTTC. The encoded protein is CASSLGVDEQFF. Variable domain in full (rest from reference TRBV9 and TRBJ2-1): DSGVTQTPKHLITATGQRVTLRCSPRSGDLSVYWYQQSLDQGLQFLIQYYNGEERAKGNILERFSAQQFPDLHSELNLSSLELGDSALYFCASSLGVDEQFFGPGTRLTVL.

In its sample, this clonotype was seen a few times. DNA for the CDR3: TGTGCCAGTAGTGGATCCCCGGCGGCGTTTGAAACCCAGTACTTC. It translates to CASSGSPAAFETQYF. The chain has TRBV19 and TRBJ2-5; D uncertain. Per the germline V gene, CDR1 is LNHDA and CDR2 is SQIVND (reference sequence). The CDR3 totals 15 residues. With 5 bases removed from V and 8 bases from J, the gap between germline ends came to 21 bases.

The V gene is TRBV5-6, the J gene TRBJ1-2, with unresolved D. V shed 4 bases and J shed 3 bases, with 10 bases lying between them. The germline V gene has CDR1 SGHDT and CDR2 YYEEEE. The CDR3 spans 13 residues. CDR3 DNA: TGTGCCAGCAGCACCGACCGCGACTATGGCTACACCTTC. Protein: CASSTDRDYGYTF.

This clonotype occurred many times. This chain links TRBV4-1 with TRBJ2-3; D is ambiguous. V was trimmed by 0 bases and J by 6 bases, leaving 13 bases between them. The germline CDR1 and CDR2 sequences are MGHRA and YSYEKL. The CDR3 is 15 residues long. In DNA, the CDR3 is TGCGCCAGCAGCCAAGATGGGATTCCGCCGGATACGCAGTATTTT. Translating gives CASSQDGIPPDTQYF.

This clonotype was counted at least ten times. V usage is TRBV11-1 and J usage is TRBJ2-3; 7 bases line up with TRBD2. V lost 5 bases and J lost 2; bases outside the gene matches: 7. This CDR3 is built from 15 residues. The germline V gene encodes CDR1 SGHAT and CDR2 FQDESV (reference sequence). Here the CDR3 DNA reads TGTGCCAGCAGCCCCGGGGGGACCTACACAGATACGCAGTATTTT. It encodes CASSPGGTYTDTQYF. The full variable domain, completed using reference TRBV11-1 and TRBJ2-3, is EAEVAQSPRYKITEKSQAVAFWCDPISGHATLYWYRQILGQGPELLVQFQDESVVDDSQLPKDRFSAERLKGVDSTLKIQPAELGDSAMYLCASSPGGTYTDTQYFGPGTRLTVL.

This clonotype was counted ten times or more. A junction end diverges from the germline sequence, so it may reflect a read error. V gene TRBV12-3 or TRBV12-4 combines with J gene TRBJ2-7; 12 bases are a match to TRBD2. This CDR3 region has 15 residues. The CDR3 region has the DNA TGTGCCAGCAGCTTAGGACTAGCGGGACTATACGAGCAGTACTTC. Protein sequence: CASSLGLAGLYEQYF.

CDR3 DNA: TGTGCCATGAGCTCGACAAGGCTCGGGCAGTACTTC. It yields the protein CAMSSTRLGQYF. The V gene is TRBV10-3, the J gene TRBJ2-7; D remains unclear. Trimming cost V 9 bases and J 9 bases, with 18 bases left between them. This CDR3 has 12 amino acids. The germline V gene has CDR1 ENHRY and CDR2 SYGVKD.

The rearrangement uses TRBV3-1 and TRBJ2-1; 12 bases line up with TRBD2. The V and J ends lost 7 bases and 4 bases, in that order; junction bases with no gene match: 2. The CDR3 contains 14 residues. CDR1 is LGHDT and CDR2 is YNNKEL in the germline V gene (reference sequence). CDR3 residues: CASMLAGGYNEQFF. The CDR3 nucleotides read TGTGCCAGCATGCTAGCGGGAGGGTACAATGAGCAGTTCTTC.

The chain combines TRBV6-1 with TRBJ1-6; no clear D. Trimming removed 4 bases at V and 0 bases at J, with 16 bases between. This CDR3 is 18 amino acids long. CDR1 is MNHNS, CDR2 SASEGT, per germline. CDR3 nucleotides: TGTGCCAGCAGTGCCCCGGGAGAGCTTAGCTCCTATAATTCACCCCTCCACTTT. Protein sequence: CASSAPGELSSYNSPLHF.

The CDR3 reads CASSDRTRKETQYF. CDR3 nucleotide sequence: TGTGCCAGCAGTGATCGGACTAGGAAAGAGACCCAGTACTTC. This sequence joins TRBV2 and TRBJ2-5; TRBD2 matches at 7 bases. The germline gives CDR1 SNHLY, CDR2 FYNNEI. V dropped 3 bases and J dropped 3; count of bases not matched to a gene: 4. The CDR3 extends over 14 amino acids.

This clonotype was seen many times. The chain joins TRBV20-1 to TRBJ1-4; a weak D match, TRBD1 (5 bases). This CDR3 region has 15 residues. The germline V and J ends were trimmed by 3 bases and 7 bases, with 18 bases remaining between them. The germline gives CDR1 DFQATT, CDR2 SNEGSKA (reference sequence). CDR3: CSAREPVGRGEKLFF. The DNA of the CDR3 is TGCAGTGCTAGGGAGCCCGTTGGGAGGGGTGAAAAACTGTTTTTT.

V and J are TRBV29-1 and TRBJ2-5; TRBD2 is a possible D gene (5 bases). The germline CDR1 and CDR2 sequences are SQVTM and ANQGSEA. The CDR3 has 13 amino acids. V was shortened by 2 bases and J by 5 bases, with 12 bases between the two germline ends. The CDR3 nucleotides read TGCAGCGTTGAATTGTGGGAGACGGAGACCCAGTACTTC. Residues: CSVELWETETQYF.

This chain connects TRBV6-2 or TRBV6-3 to TRBJ2-7, with TRBD2 as a possible D gene (6 bases). With 6 bases removed from V and 2 bases from J, the gap between germline ends came to 17 bases. Germline values: CDR1 MNHEY, CDR2 SVGEGT. CDR3 length: 15 amino acids. The CDR3 protein is CASRPAGTSAYEQYF. The CDR3 bases are TGTGCCAGCAGGCCCGCCGGGACTTCAGCCTACGAGCAGTACTTC.

The V call is TRBV7-9, the J call TRBJ2-7; D uncertain. This CDR3 is built from 14 residues. V was pared by 5 bases and J by 9 bases, with 20 bases between. Per germline, CDR1 SEHNR and CDR2 FQNEAQ (reference sequence). CDR3 sequence: CASSVVSGLVGQYF. CDR3 coding DNA: TGTGCCAGCAGCGTTGTTAGTGGTTTGGTTGGGCAGTACTTC.

Ten or more counts support this clonotype. The chain uses TRBV28 and TRBJ2-7, with D possibly being TRBD2 (5 bases). Per the germline V gene, CDR1 is MDHEN and CDR2 is SYDVKM. CDR3 length: 14 residues. The germline V and J ends were trimmed by 3 bases and 3 bases, with 12 bases remaining between them. The CDR3 is CASSFERQHYEQYF. The DNA of the CDR3 is TGTGCCAGCAGTTTTGAGCGGCAGCACTACGAGCAGTACTTC.